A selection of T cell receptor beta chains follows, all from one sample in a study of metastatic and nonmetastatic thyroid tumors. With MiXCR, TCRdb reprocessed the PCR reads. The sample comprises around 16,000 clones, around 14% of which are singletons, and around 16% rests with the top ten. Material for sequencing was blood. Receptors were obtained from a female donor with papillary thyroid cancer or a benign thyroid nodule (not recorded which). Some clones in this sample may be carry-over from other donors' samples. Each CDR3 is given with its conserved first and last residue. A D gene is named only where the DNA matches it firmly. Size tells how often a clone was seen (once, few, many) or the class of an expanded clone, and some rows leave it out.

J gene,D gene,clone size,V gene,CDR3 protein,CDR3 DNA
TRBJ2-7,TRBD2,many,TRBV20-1,CSVGTSGYEQYF,TGCAGTGTTGGGACTAGCGGTTACGAGCAGTACTTC
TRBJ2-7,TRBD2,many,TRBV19,CASSKLAGVTYEQYF,TGTGCCAGTAGTAAACTAGCGGGAGTCACCTACGAGCAGTACTTC
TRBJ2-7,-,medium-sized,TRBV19,CASSTGSEQYF,TGTGCCAGTTCCACCGGTAGCGAGCAGTACTTC
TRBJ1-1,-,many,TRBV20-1,CSARSGAMNTEAFF,TGCAGTGCTAGATCGGGGGCGATGAACACTGAAGCTTTCTTT
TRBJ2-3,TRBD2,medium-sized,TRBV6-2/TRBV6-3,CASSYLPGLSSTDTQYF,TGTGCCAGCAGTTATTTGCCGGGACTATCTAGCACAGATACGCAGTATTTT
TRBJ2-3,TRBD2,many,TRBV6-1,CASRRAGGQSDTQYF,TGTGCCAGCAGGAGAGCGGGGGGGCAATCAGATACGCAGTATTTT
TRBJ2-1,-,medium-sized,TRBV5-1,CASSEGWGTDNEQFF,TGCGCCAGCAGCGAGGGATGGGGAACGGACAATGAGCAGTTCTTC
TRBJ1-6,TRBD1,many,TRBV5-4,CASSLSGQGMNSPLHF,TGTGCCAGCAGCTTGTCGGGACAGGGTATGAATTCACCCCTCCACTTT
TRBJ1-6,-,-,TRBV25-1,CSGSEWSYNSPLHF,TGTTCCGGCAGTGAATGGTCCTATAATTCACCCCTCCACTTT
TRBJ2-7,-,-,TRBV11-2,CASSSRRQGGEQYF,TGTGCCAGCAGCTCCCGTAGGCAGGGTGGAGAGCAGTACTTC
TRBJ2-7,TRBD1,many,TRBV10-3,CAIRGPGQGNSYEQYF,TGTGCCATCAGGGGACCAGGACAGGGGAATTCCTACGAGCAGTACTTC
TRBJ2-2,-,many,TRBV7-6,CASSLEAPTGIHTGELFF,TGTGCCAGCAGCTTAGAGGCCCCTACAGGGATCCACACCGGGGAGCTGTTTTTT
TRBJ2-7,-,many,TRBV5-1,CASSLGGARESEQYF,TGCGCCAGCAGCCTGGGGGGGGCACGAGAAAGCGAGCAGTACTTC
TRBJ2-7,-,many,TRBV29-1,CSVVGTTYYEQYF,TGCAGCGTTGTTGGTACTACGTACTACGAGCAGTACTTC
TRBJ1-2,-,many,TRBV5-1,CASSLDPRGEWTSGYTF,TGCGCCAGCAGCTTGGATCCCAGGGGTGAATGGACCTCCGGCTACACCTTC
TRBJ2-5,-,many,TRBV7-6,CASSLVAGVIGQETQYF,TGTGCCAGCAGCTTAGTCGCAGGGGTCATAGGCCAAGAGACCCAGTACTTC
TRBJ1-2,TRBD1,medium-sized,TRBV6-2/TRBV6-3,CASYRTGWTYGYTF,TGTGCCAGCTACAGGACAGGGTGGACCTATGGCTACACCTTC
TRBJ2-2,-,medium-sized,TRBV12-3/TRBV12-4,CASSLNRAGELFF,TGTGCCAGCAGTTTAAATCGGGCCGGGGAGCTGTTTTTT
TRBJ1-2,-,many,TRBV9,CASSPENRARGGYTF,TGTGCCAGCTCGCCAGAGAACAGGGCGAGGGGTGGCTACACCTTC
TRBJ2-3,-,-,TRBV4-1,CASSELEGGSTDTQYF,TGCGCCAGCAGTGAATTGGAGGGGGGGAGCACAGATACGCAGTATTTT
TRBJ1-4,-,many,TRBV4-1,CASSQRMGDKLFF,TGCGCCAGCAGCCAGAGAATGGGCGATAAACTGTTTTTT
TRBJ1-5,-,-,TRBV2,CASSEAGLGSNQPQHF,TGTGCCAGCAGTGAAGCCGGCCTCGGTAGCAATCAGCCCCAGCATTTT
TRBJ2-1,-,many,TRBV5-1,CASSLGGSSYNEQFF,TGCGCCAGCAGCTTGGGAGGGAGCTCCTACAATGAGCAGTTCTTC
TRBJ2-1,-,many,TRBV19,CASSLYRNGGSNEQFF,TGTGCCAGTAGTTTATACCGGAACGGGGGCTCCAATGAGCAGTTCTTC
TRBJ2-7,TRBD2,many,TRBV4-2,CASSQESPRLAGGIYEQYF,TGTGCCAGCAGCCAAGAGAGCCCTAGACTAGCGGGAGGCATATACGAGCAGTACTTC
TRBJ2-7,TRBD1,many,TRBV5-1,CASSSDRGYEQYF,TGCGCCAGCAGCTCGGACAGGGGATACGAGCAGTACTTC
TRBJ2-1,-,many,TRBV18,CASSRPGSSYNEQFF,TGTGCCAGCTCACGACCAGGGAGCTCCTACAATGAGCAGTTCTTC
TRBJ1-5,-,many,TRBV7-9,CASSLAGGNQPQHF,TGTGCCAGCAGCTTAGCTGGGGGCAATCAGCCCCAGCATTTT
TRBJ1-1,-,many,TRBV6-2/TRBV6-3,CASSLEGRTEAFF,TGTGCCAGCAGTTTGGAGGGGAGGACTGAAGCTTTCTTT
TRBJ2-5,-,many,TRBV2,CASSLQETQYF,TGTGCCAGCAGTTTGCAAGAGACCCAGTACTTC
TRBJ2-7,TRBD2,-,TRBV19,CASSIWGTSGYEQYF,TGTGCCAGTAGTATATGGGGTACTAGCGGCTACGAGCAGTACTTC
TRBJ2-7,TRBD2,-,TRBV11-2,CASSWSGGAYEQYF,TGTGCCAGCAGCTGGAGCGGGGGGGCGTACGAGCAGTACTTC
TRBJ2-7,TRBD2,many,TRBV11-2,CASSPQPTSGGPYEQYF,TGTGCCAGCAGCCCACAACCCACTAGCGGGGGTCCCTACGAGCAGTACTTC
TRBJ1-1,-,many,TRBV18,CASSPNQANTEAFF,TGTGCCAGCTCACCGAACCAGGCGAACACTGAAGCTTTCTTT
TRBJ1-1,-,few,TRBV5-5,CASSLAPGTEAFF,TGTGCCAGCAGCTTGGCGCCAGGGACTGAAGCTTTCTTT
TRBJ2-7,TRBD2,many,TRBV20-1,CSALQGAGAYEQYF,TGCAGTGCCCTCCAAGGAGCGGGAGCCTACGAGCAGTACTTC
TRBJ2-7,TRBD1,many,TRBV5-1,CASTFDRGGFDEQYF,TGCGCCAGCACATTCGACAGGGGAGGATTCGACGAGCAGTACTTC
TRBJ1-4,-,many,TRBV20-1,CSARMGARANEKLFF,TGCAGTGCTAGAATGGGGGCTCGGGCTAATGAAAAACTGTTTTTT
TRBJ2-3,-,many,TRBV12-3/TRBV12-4,CASSLSGREGTDTQYF,TGTGCCAGCAGTTTAAGTGGCCGGGAAGGGACAGATACGCAGTATTTT
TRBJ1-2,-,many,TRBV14,CASSQDRSVGGYTF,TGTGCCAGCAGCCAAGATCGGTCGGTAGGTGGCTACACCTTC
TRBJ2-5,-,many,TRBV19,CASSIGIAGMETQYF,TGTGCCAGTAGTATAGGTATCGCGGGAATGGAGACCCAGTACTTC
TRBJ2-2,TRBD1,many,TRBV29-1,CSVSDRVDTGELFF,TGCAGCGTTTCAGACAGGGTCGATACCGGGGAGCTGTTTTTT
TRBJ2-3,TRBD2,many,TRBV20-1,CSATALADLRNTQYF,TGCAGTGCCACCGCACTAGCGGACCTTCGGAATACGCAGTATTTT
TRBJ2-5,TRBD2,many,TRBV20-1,CSARQGGETQYF,TGCAGTGCTAGACAGGGAGGGGAGACCCAGTACTTC
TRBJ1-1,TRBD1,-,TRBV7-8,CASSQIKVTGKSEAFF,TGTGCCAGCAGCCAAATCAAAGTGACAGGGAAGTCTGAAGCTTTCTTT
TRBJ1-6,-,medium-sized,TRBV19,CASRQESSYNSPLHF,TGTGCCAGTCGACAGGAGAGCTCCTATAATTCACCCCTCCACTTT
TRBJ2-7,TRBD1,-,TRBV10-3,CAISPDRGSYEQYF,TGTGCCATCAGCCCTGACAGGGGGTCCTACGAGCAGTACTTC
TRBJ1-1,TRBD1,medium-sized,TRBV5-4,CASSLAGQGSNTEAFF,TGTGCCAGCAGCTTAGCGGGACAGGGATCGAACACTGAAGCTTTCTTT
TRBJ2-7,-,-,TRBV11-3,CASSLESVDEQYF,TGTGCCAGCAGCTTAGAATCGGTTGACGAGCAGTACTTC
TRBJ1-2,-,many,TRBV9,CASSSHPRQSYGYTF,TGTGCCAGCAGCTCCCACCCCCGACAGTCCTATGGCTACACCTTC
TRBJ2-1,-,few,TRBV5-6,CASSLEGSLSNEQFF,TGTGCCAGCAGCTTGGAAGGTAGTCTCTCAAATGAGCAGTTCTTC
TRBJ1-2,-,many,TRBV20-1,CSAREGGRVRYGYTF,TGCAGTGCTAGAGAGGGGGGCAGGGTACGCTATGGCTACACCTTC
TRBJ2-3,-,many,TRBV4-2,CASSQDGLNPDTQYF,TGTGCCAGCAGCCAAGATGGACTTAATCCAGATACGCAGTATTTT
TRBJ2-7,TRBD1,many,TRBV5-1,CASSRTGSSYEQYF,TGCGCCAGCAGCCGGACAGGGAGCTCCTACGAGCAGTACTTC
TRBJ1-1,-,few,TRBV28,CASIYRTANTEAFF,TGTGCCAGCATTTACAGGACCGCGAACACTGAAGCTTTCTTT